This TCR beta chain was captured by sequencing in a study of shared clonotypes between healthy human individuals. Germline CDR1 reads SGHRS; CDR2 reads YFSETQ. The CDR3 loop spans 15 amino acids. V was shortened by 0 bases and J by 3 bases, with 12 bases between the two germline ends. Comments on this clone: Within the sample, other DNA sequences also encode this same CDR3.

Method: immunoSEQ multiplex PCR; TCRdb's copy keeps in-frame clones and lacks some. Of some 1,100,000 clones in the sample, around 82% were seen once. The receptor was isolated from a man between 18 and 35 years old in good health. Some clones in this sample may be carry-over from other donors' samples. The chain links TRBV5-1 to TRBJ1-1; TRBD1 might be the D (5 bases). The sample taken for sequencing was memory CD4+ T cells from PBMCs. The sample's subset: CD45RA-negative fraction. The CDR3 region has the DNA TGCGCCAGCAGCTTGGCCCCAAGAGGGGACACTGAAGCTTTCTTT. Residues: CASSLAPRGDTEAFF. Full variable domain (missing parts from reference TRBV5-1 and TRBJ1-1): KAGVTQTPRYLIKTRGQQVTLSCSPISGHRSVSWYQQTPGQGLQFLFEYFSETQRNKGNFPGRFSGRQFSNSRSEMNVSTLELGDSALYLCASSLAPRGDTEAFFGQGTRLTVV.